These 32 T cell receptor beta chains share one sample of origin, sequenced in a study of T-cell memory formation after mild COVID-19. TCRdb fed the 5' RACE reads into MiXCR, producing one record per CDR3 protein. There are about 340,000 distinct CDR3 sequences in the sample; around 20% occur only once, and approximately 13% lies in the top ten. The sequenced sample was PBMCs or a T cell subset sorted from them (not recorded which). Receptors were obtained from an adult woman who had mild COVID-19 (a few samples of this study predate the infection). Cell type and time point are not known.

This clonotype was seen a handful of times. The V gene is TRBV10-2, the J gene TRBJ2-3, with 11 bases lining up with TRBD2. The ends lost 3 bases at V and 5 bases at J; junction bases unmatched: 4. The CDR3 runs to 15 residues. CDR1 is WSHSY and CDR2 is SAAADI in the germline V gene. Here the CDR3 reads CASSDVLAGGDTQYF. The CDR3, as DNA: TGCGCCAGCAGTGATGTCCTAGCGGGGGGAGATACGCAGTATTTT.

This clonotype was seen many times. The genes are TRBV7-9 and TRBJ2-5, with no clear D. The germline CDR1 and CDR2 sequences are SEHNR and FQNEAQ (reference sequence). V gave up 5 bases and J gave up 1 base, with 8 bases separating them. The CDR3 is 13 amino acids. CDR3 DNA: TGTGCCAGCAGCCCCGGCACCCAAGAGACCCAGTACTTC. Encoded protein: CASSPGTQETQYF.

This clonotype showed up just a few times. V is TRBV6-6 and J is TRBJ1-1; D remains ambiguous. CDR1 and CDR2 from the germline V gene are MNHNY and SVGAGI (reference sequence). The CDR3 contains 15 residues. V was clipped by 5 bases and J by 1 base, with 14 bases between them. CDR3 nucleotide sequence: TGTGCCAGCAGTGGCCCGGAGGATCCGAACACTGAAGCTTTCTTT. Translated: CASSGPEDPNTEAFF.

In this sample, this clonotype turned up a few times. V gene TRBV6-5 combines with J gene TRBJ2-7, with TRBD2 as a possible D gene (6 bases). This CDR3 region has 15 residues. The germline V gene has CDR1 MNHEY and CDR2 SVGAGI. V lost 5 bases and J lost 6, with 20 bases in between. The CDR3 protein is CASSTRGRSSGEQYF. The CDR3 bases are TGTGCCAGCAGTACGAGAGGGAGGTCTTCCGGCGAGCAGTACTTC.

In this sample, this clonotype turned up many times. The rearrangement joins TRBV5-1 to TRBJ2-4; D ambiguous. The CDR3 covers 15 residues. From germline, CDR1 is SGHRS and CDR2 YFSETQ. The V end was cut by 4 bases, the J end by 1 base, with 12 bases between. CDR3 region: CASSVQGEAKNIQYF. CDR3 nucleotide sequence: TGCGCCAGCAGCGTGCAAGGCGAGGCCAAAAACATTCAGTACTTC.

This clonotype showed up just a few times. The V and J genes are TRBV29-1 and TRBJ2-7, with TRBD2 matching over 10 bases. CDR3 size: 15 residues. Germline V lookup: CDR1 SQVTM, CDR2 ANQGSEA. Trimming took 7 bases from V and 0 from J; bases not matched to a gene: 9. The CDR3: CSAGGSSGSSYEQYF. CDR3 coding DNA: TGCAGCGCCGGGGGTTCTAGCGGGAGCTCCTACGAGCAGTACTTC.

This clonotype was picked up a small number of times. The CDR3 reads CASSLQGYEQFF. The CDR3 DNA follows: TGTGCCAGCAGCCTACAGGGCTATGAGCAGTTCTTC. V and J are TRBV3-1 and TRBJ2-1; D possibly corresponds to TRBD1 (6 bases). Germline V gene sequence: CDR1 LGHDT, CDR2 YNNKEL (reference sequence). Trimming left V 4 bases short and J 8 bases short, with 9 bases between. The CDR3 is 12 residues long.

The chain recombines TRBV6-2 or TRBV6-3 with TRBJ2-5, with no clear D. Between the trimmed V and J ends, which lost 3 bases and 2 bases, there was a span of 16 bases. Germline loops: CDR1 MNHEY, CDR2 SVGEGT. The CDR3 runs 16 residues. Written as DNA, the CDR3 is TGTGCCAGCAGTTATGATCCGGCCACTTCACAAGAGACCCAGTACTTC. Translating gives CASSYDPATSQETQYF.

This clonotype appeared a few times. The CDR3 DNA reads as TGCGCCAGCAGCAACCCGGGGAGGCTACCCTACGAGCAGTACTTC. It specifies CASSNPGRLPYEQYF. The V gene is TRBV5-1, the J gene TRBJ2-7; perhaps TRBD2 as D (6 bases). The CDR3 contains 15 residues. Trimming took off 4 bases at V and 2 bases at J, with 16 bases between the two ends. Germline-derived CDR1 and CDR2 are SGHRS and YFSETQ.

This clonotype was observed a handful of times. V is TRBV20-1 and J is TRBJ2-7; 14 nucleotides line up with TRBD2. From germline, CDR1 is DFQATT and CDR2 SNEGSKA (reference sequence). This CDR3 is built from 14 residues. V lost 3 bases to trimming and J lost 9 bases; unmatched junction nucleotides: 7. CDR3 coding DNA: TGCAGTGCTAGGACTAGCGGGGGGGCCGTCGGGCAGTACTTC. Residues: CSARTSGGAVGQYF.

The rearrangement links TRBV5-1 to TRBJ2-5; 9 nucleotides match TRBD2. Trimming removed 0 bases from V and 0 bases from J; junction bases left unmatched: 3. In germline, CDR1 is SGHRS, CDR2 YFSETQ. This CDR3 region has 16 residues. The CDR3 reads CASSLVLAGYQETQYF. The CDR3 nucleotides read TGCGCCAGCAGCTTGGTCCTAGCGGGGTACCAAGAGACCCAGTACTTC. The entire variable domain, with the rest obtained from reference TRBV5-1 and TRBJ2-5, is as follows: KAGVTQTPRYLIKTRGQQVTLSCSPISGHRSVSWYQQTPGQGLQFLFEYFSETQRNKGNFPGRFSGRQFSNSRSEMNVSTLELGDSALYLCASSLVLAGYQETQYFGPGTRLLVL.

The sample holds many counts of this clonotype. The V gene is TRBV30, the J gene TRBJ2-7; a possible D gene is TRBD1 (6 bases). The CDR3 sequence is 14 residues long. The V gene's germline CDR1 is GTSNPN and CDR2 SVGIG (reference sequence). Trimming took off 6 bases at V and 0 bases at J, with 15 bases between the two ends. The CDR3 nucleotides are TGTGCCTGTTCCCCGACAGGTCGCTCCTACGAGCAGTACTTC. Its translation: CACSPTGRSYEQYF.

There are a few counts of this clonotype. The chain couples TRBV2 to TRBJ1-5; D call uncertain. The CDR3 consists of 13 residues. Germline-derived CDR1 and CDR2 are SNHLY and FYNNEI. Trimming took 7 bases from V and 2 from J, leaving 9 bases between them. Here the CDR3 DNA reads TGTGCCAGCAATGGCAGAGGCAATCAGCCCCAGCATTTT. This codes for CASNGRGNQPQHF. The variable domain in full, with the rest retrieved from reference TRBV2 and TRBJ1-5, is EPEVTQTPSHQVTQMGQEVILRCVPISNHLYFYWYRQILGQKVEFLVSFYNNEISEKSEIFDDQFSVERPDGSNFTLKIRSTKLEDSAMYFCASNGRGNQPQHFGDGTRLSIL.

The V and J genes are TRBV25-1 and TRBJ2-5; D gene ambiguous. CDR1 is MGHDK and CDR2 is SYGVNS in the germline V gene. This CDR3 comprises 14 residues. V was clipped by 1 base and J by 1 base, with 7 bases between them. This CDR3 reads CASSESTIQETQYF. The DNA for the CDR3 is TGTGCCAGCAGTGAATCGACGATCCAAGAGACCCAGTACTTC.

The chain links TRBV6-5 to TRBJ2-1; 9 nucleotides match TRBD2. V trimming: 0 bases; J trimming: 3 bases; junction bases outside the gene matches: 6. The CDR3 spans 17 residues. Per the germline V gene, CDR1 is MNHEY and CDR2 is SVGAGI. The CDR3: CASSYSGLAGIYNEQFF. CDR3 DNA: TGTGCCAGCAGTTACTCGGGGCTAGCGGGGATCTACAATGAGCAGTTCTTC.

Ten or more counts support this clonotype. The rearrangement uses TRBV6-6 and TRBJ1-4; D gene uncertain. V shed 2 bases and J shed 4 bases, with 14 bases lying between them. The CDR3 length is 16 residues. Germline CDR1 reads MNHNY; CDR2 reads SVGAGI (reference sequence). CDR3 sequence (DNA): TGTGCCAGCAGTTACGGGGTTCTAGGCGGTAATGAAAAACTGTTTTTT. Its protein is CASSYGVLGGNEKLFF.

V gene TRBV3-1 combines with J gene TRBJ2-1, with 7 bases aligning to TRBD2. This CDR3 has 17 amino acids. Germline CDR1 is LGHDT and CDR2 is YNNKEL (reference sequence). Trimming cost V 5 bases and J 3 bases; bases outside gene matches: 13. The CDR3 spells CASSSPPGSGLYNEQFF. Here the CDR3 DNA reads TGTGCCAGCAGCTCACCGCCTGGTAGCGGGCTCTACAATGAGCAGTTCTTC.

CDR3 sequence (DNA): TGTGCCAGCAGCCCGATATGGACAGGGGGATTACTCTATGGCTACACCTTC. Amino acids: CASSPIWTGGLLYGYTF. The rearrangement links TRBV3-1 to TRBJ1-2; TRBD1 matches at 10 bases. Trimming removed 4 bases from V and 4 bases from J; junction bases left unmatched: 12. CDR1 is LGHDT, CDR2 YNNKEL, per germline (reference sequence). The CDR3 has 17 residues.

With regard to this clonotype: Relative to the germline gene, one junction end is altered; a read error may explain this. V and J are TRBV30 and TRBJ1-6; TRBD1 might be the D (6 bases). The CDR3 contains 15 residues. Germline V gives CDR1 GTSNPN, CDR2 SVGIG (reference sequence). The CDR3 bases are TGTGTCTGGTTCGCCCCGGGGGCAAGGAATTCACCCCTCCACTTT. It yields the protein CVWFAPGARNSPLHF.

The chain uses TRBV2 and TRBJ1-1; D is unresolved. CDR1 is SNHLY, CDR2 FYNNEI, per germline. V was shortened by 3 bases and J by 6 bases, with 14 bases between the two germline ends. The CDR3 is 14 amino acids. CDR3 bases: TGTGCCAGCAGTGATTCGGTCGTTCGGGCTGAAGCTTTCTTT. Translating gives CASSDSVVRAEAFF.

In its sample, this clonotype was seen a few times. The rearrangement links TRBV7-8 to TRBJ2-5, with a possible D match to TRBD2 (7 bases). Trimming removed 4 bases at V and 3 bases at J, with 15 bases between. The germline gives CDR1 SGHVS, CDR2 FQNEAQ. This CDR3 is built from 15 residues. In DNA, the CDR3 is TGTGCCAGCAGCTCGACCTGGGGGGGCGAAGAGACCCAGTACTTC. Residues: CASSSTWGGEETQYF.

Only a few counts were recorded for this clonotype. This chain's CDR3 is CATSSRRNQETQYF. CDR3 DNA: TGTGCCACCAGCTCTCGGAGAAACCAAGAGACCCAGTACTTC. The chain joins TRBV15 to TRBJ2-5; no firm D call. Looked up from germline, CDR1 is LNHNV and CDR2 is YYDKDF (reference sequence). V lost 5 bases, J lost 0 bases, and 10 bases lay in between. CDR3 length: 14 residues.

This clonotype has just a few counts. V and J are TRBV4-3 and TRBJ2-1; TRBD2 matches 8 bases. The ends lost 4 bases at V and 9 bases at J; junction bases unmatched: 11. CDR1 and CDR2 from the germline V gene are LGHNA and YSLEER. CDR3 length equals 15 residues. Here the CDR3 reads CASSPLGAGVTEQFF. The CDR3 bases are TGCGCCAGCAGCCCACTCGGAGCGGGAGTCACTGAGCAGTTCTTC.

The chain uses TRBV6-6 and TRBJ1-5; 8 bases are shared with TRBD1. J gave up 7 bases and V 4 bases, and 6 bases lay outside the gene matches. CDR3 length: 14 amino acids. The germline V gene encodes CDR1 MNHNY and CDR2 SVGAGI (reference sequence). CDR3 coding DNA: TGTGCCAGCAGTTTGGACAGGGAGGGCCAGCCCCAGCATTTT. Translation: CASSLDREGQPQHF.

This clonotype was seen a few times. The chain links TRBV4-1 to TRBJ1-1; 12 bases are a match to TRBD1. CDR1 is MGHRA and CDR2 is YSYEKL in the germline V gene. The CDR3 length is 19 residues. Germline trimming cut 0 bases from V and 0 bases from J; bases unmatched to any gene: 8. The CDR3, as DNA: TGCGCCAGCAGCCAAGACCCCGGGACAGGGGGCGCGGTGAACACTGAAGCTTTCTTT. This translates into CASSQDPGTGGAVNTEAFF.

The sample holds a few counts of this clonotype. DNA for the CDR3: TGCGCCAGCAGCGCAGGACAGGGTAACTCCTACGAGCAGTACTTC. Amino acids: CASSAGQGNSYEQYF. The chain recombines TRBV5-1 with TRBJ2-7, with 8 bases fitting TRBD1. The CDR3 contains 15 residues. The germline V gene has CDR1 SGHRS and CDR2 YFSETQ. J was trimmed by 0 bases and V by 4 bases; bases with no gene match: 6. The full variable domain, its missing parts supplied by reference TRBV5-1 and TRBJ2-7, is KAGVTQTPRYLIKTRGQQVTLSCSPISGHRSVSWYQQTPGQGLQFLFEYFSETQRNKGNFPGRFSGRQFSNSRSEMNVSTLELGDSALYLCASSAGQGNSYEQYFGPGTRLTVT.

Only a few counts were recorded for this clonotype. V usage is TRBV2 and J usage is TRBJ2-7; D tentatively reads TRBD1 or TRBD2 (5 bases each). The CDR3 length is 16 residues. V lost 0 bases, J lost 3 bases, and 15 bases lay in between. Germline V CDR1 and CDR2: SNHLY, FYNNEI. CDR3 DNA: TGTGCCAGCAGTGAAGCGCTCTGGGGGAGCGGCTACGAGCAGTACTTC. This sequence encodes CASSEALWGSGYEQYF.

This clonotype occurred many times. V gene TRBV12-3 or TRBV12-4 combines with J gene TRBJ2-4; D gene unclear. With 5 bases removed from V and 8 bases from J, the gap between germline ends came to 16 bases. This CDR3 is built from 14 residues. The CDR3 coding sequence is TGTGCCAGCAGTCTTCTCGAAGGAACAGACATTCAGTACTTC. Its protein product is CASSLLEGTDIQYF.

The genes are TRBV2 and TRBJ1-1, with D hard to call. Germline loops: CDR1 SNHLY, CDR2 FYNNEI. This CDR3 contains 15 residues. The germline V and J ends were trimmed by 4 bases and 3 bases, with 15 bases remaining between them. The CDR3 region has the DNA TGTGCCAGCAGTGCTATGGGAACGTCCTACACTGAAGCTTTCTTT. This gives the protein CASSAMGTSYTEAFF.

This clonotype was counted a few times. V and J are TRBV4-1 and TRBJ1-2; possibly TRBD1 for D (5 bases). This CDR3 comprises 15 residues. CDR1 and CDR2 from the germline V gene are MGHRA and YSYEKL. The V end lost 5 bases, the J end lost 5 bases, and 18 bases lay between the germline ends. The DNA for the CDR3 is TGCGCCAGCAGCATAAGACACATCGAGGGGTATGGCTACACCTTC. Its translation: CASSIRHIEGYGYTF.

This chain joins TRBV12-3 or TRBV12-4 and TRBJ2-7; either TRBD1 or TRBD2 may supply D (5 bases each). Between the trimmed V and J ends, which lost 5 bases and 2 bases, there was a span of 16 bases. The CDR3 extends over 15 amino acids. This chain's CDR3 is CASSLGDGDPYEQYF. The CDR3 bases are TGTGCCAGCAGTCTGGGGGATGGGGACCCCTACGAGCAGTACTTC.

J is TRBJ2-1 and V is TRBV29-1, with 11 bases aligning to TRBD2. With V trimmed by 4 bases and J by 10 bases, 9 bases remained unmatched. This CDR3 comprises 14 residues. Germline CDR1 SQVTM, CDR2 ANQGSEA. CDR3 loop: CSVVWGLAVEEQFF. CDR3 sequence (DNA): TGCAGCGTTGTGTGGGGACTAGCGGTGGAGGAGCAGTTCTTC.